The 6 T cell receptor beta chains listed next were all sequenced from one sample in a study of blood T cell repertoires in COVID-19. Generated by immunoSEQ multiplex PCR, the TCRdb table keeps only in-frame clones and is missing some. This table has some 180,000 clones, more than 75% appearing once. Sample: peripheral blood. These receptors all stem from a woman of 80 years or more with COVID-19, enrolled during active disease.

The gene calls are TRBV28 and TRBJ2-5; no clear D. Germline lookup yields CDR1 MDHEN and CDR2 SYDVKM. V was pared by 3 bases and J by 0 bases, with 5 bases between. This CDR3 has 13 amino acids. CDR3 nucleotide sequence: TGTGCCAGCAGTTTTCTCCACCAAGAGACCCAGTACTTC. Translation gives CASSFLHQETQYF.

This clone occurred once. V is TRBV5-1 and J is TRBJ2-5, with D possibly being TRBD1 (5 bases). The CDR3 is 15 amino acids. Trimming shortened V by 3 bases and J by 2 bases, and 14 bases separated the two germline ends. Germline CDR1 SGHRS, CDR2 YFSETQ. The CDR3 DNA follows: TGCGCCAGCAGCTCGGTACAAGGGGTTCAAGAGACCCAGTACTTC. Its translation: CASSSVQGVQETQYF.

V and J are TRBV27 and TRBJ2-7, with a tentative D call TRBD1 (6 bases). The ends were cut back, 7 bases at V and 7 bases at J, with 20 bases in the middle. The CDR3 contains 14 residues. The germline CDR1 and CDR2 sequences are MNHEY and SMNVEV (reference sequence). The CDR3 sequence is CASKYSTGNGEQYF. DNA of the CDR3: TGTGCCAGCAAATATAGTACAGGGAATGGTGAGCAGTACTTC.

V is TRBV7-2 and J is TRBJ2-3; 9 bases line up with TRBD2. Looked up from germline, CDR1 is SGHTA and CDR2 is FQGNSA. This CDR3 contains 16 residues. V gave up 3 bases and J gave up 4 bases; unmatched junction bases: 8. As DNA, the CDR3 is TGTGCCAGCAGCTTTATAGCGGGACTAGCCCCAGATACGCAGTATTTT. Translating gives CASSFIAGLAPDTQYF. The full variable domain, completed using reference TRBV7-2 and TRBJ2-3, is GAGVSQSPSNKVTEKGKDVELRCDPISGHTALYWYRQSLGQGLEFLIYFQGNSAPDKSGLPSDRFSAERTGGSVSTLTIQRTQQEDSAVYLCASSFIAGLAPDTQYFGPGTRLTVL.

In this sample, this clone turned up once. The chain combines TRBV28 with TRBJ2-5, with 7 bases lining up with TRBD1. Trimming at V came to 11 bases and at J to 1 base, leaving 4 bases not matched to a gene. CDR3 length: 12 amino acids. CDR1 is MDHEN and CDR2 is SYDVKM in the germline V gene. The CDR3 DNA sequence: TGTGCCTCCCGGGACAGCCAAGAGACCCAGTACTTC. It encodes CASRDSQETQYF.

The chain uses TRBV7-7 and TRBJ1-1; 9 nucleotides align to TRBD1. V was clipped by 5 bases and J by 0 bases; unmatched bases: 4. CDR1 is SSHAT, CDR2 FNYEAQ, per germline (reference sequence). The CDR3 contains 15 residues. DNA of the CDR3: TGTGCCAGCAGCCCGGGACAGGGATTGAACACTGAAGCTTTCTTT. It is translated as CASSPGQGLNTEAFF.